Listed here are 4 T cell receptor beta chains from one sample, sequenced in a study of OX40 agonist ivuxolimab in advanced cancers. Using immunoSEQ multiplex PCR, the repertoire was profiled, and TCRdb retains in-frame clones only, with some absent. The sample carries 22,000 or so clones, approximately 84% recorded once. Sequencing used CD4+ or CD8+ T cells sorted from blood, obtained in a trial of the OX40 agonist ivuxolimab. The receptors here all came from an adult with an advanced solid tumor such as melanoma, head and neck, liver or kidney cancer.

This chain uses TRBV19 with TRBJ2-1; D is perhaps TRBD2 (7 bases). Germline V gene data show CDR1 as LNHDA and CDR2 as SQIVND (reference sequence). This CDR3 has 11 residues. Trimming took 5 bases from V and 16 from J, leaving 15 bases between them. DNA for the CDR3: TGTGCCAGTAGTTCAGGTGGGGGGGCATTCTTC. Its translation is CASSSGGGAFF.

The gene calls are TRBV27 and TRBJ2-7, with unresolved D. The V end lost 5 bases, the J end lost 1 base, and 12 bases lay between the germline ends. The CDR3 has 14 residues. From germline, CDR1 is MNHEY and CDR2 SMNVEV (reference sequence). The CDR3 region has the DNA TGTGCCAGCAGTGCCGGTCCGGTGTCCTACGAGCAGTACTTC. This encodes CASSAGPVSYEQYF.

This clone was found a few times. This CDR3 is CASSQTVNQPQHF. In DNA, the CDR3 is TGCGCCAGCAGCCAGACAGTCAATCAGCCCCAGCATTTT. The rearrangement links TRBV4-1 to TRBJ1-5; the D gene is possibly TRBD1 (5 bases). From germline, CDR1 is MGHRA and CDR2 YSYEKL. This CDR3 has 13 residues. V was trimmed by 3 bases and J by 3 bases, leaving 6 bases between them.

The rearrangement uses TRBV7-9 and TRBJ2-1; possible D gene TRBD1, 5 bases. Per the germline V gene, CDR1 is SEHNR and CDR2 is FQNEAQ (reference sequence). The CDR3 is 16 amino acids. Trimming pared 0 bases from V and 9 bases from J, leaving 18 bases between. CDR3 region: CASSLATRVPGVEQFF. The CDR3 region has the DNA TGTGCCAGCAGCTTAGCTACCAGGGTCCCAGGTGTTGAGCAGTTCTTC.